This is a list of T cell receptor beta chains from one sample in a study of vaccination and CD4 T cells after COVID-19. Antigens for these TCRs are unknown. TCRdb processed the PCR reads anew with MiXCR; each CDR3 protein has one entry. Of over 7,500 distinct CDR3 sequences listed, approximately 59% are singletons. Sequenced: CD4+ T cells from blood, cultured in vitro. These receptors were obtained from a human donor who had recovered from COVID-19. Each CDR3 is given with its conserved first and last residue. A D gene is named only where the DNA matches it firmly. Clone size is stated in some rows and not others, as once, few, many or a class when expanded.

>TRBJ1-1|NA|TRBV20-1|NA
TGCAGTGCTAGAGTGTCGTCATCTGAAGCTTTCTTT
CSARVSSSEAFF
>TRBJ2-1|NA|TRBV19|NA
TGTGCCAGTCTTGCGATCAGGGGGGCAGGCGAGCAGTTCTTC
CASLAIRGAGEQFF
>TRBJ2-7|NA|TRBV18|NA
TGTGCCAGCTCACCAGCATCCAACTCCTACGAGCAGTACTTC
CASSPASNSYEQYF
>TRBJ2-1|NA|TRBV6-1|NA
TGTGCCAGCCATCGACGGGGGGGCGTGGCAGGGGGCCTGAATGAGCAGTTCTTC
CASHRRGGVAGGLNEQFF
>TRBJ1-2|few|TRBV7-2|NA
TGTGCCAGCAGCTTAGACGGACGGGTAGCTAACTATGGCTACACCTTC
CASSLDGRVANYGYTF
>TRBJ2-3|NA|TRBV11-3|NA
TGTGCCAGCAGCTCTGAGATAACAGATACGCAGTATTTT
CASSSEITDTQYF
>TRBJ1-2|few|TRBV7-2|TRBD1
TGTGCCAGCAGCCCCGGACAGGGGCCCTATGGCTACACCTTC
CASSPGQGPYGYTF
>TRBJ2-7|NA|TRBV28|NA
TGTGCCAGCAGCCCCCTTCGTGGAGGGACCTACGAGCAGTACTTC
CASSPLRGGTYEQYF
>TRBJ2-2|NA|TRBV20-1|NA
TGCAGTGCTGCGGACAGTTACACCGGGGAGCTGTTTTTT
CSAADSYTGELFF
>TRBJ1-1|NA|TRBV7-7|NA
TGTGCTAGCACCAACCCCCCTGGGGGAAACACTGAAGCTTTCTTT
CASTNPPGGNTEAFF
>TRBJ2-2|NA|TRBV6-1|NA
TGTGCCAGTCGGGAGTACGGGGAGCTGTTTTTT
CASREYGELFF
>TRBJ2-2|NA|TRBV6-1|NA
TGTGCCAGCAGCTTAAGGGTGACCGGGGAGCTGTTTTTT
CASSLRVTGELFF
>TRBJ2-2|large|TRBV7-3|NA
TGTGCCAGCAGCCGCGGAGGGCGGTCGAACACCGGGGAGCTGTTTTTT
CASSRGGRSNTGELFF
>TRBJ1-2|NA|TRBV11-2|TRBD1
TGTGCCAGCAGTCGTCTTACTGACAGGGGCTATGGCTACACCTTC
CASSRLTDRGYGYTF
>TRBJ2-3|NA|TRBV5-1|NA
TGCGCCAGCAGCTTGGGACAGGACGATACGCAGTATTTT
CASSLGQDDTQYF
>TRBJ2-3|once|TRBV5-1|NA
TGCGCCAGCAGCTTGGCGGGGCCTTCGGGGGATACGCAGTATTTT
CASSLAGPSGDTQYF
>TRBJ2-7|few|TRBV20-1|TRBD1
TGCAGTGCTCCCTACCCGGGACAGGGCACCTACGAGCAGTACTTC
CSAPYPGQGTYEQYF
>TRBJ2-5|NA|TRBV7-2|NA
TGTGCCAGCAGCCGACAGGACCAAGAGACCCAGTACTTC
CASSRQDQETQYF
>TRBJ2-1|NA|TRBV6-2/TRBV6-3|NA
TGTGCCAGCAGTTACTTGGGAGGACGGAGTAGCTCCTACAATGAGCAGTTCTTC
CASSYLGGRSSSYNEQFF
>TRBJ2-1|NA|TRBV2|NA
TGTGCCAGCAGTGGACCCCCCGATGAGCAGTTCTTC
CASSGPPDEQFF
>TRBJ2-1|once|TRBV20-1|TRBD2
TGCAGTGCTAGGGGACTAGCGGGGGGTAATGAGCAGTTCTTC
CSARGLAGGNEQFF
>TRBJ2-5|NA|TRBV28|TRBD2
TGTGCCAGCAGTTTACCGGGACTAGGGTACCAAGAGACCCAGTACTTC
CASSLPGLGYQETQYF
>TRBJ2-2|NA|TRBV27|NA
TGTGCCAGCAGTCCAAACCGCGGTTGGACCGGGGAGCTGTTTTTT
CASSPNRGWTGELFF
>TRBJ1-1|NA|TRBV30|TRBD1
TGTGCCTCCCTCGGGACAGCGAACACTGAAGCTTTCTTT
CASLGTANTEAFF
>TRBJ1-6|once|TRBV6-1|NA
TGTGCCAGCAGTGAGCGGGACACCTATAATTCACCCCTCCACTTT
CASSERDTYNSPLHF
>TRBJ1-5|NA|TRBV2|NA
TGTGCCAGCACCCGGGAGCCCAATCAGCCCCAGCATTTT
CASTREPNQPQHF
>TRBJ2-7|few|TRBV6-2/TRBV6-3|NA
TGTGCCAGCAGTCGTGAGACAGGCTACGAGCAGTACTTC
CASSRETGYEQYF
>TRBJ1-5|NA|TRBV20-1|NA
TGCAGTGCCGAGTCGGATAACGGGGTTTATAGCAATCAGCCCCAGCATTTT
CSAESDNGVYSNQPQHF
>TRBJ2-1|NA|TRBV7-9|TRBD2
TGTGCCAGCAGCAGGGGACTAGCGGGATACAATGAGCAGTTCTTC
CASSRGLAGYNEQFF
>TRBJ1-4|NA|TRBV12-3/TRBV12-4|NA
TGTGCCAGCAGCACCGAAAGGGTCGGAAAACTGTTTTTT
CASSTERVGKLFF
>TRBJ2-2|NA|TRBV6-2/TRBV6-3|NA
TGTGCCAGCAGTTACTCTGGGGCCACCGGGGAGCTGTTTTTT
CASSYSGATGELFF
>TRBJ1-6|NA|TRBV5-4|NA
TGTGCCAGCAGCTTGCGTACAGGGATGAATAATTCACCCCTCCACTTT
CASSLRTGMNNSPLHF
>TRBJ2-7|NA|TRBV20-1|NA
TGCAGTGCGGGGGACCGGCGAGGGTCCTACGAGCAGTACTTC
CSAGDRRGSYEQYF
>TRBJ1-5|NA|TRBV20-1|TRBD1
TGCAGTGCTGGGATGGACAGGGGGCGCGTCGGACAGCCCCAGCATTTT
CSAGMDRGRVGQPQHF
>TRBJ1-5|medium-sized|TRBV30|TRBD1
TGTGCCTGGAGCCCACAAGGGGCAGGGGGCGGCAATCAGCCCCAGCATTTT
CAWSPQGAGGGNQPQHF
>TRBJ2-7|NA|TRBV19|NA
TGTGCCAGTAGTATGGCGGCCTACGGACAGGGAGGGTACGAGCAGTACTTC
CASSMAAYGQGGYEQYF
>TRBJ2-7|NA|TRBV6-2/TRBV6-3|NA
TGTGCCAGCAGTTACCGGGGACGAGGACTTGGATCCTACGAGCAGTACTTC
CASSYRGRGLGSYEQYF
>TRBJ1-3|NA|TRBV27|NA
TGTGCCAGCAGTTTCCTCCGTGGCTCTGGAAACACCATATATTTT
CASSFLRGSGNTIYF
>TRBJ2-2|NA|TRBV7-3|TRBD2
TGTGCCAGCAGCTTAAAGGGACCCAGCCGGGGGGCCGGGGAGCTGTTTTTT
CASSLKGPSRGAGELFF
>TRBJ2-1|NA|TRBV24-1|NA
TGTGCCACCAGTGTAACAGATGAGCAGTTCTTC
CATSVTDEQFF
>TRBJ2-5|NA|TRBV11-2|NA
TGTGCCAGCAGCTTCGGAACGGGTCTTCAAGAGACCCAGTACTTC
CASSFGTGLQETQYF
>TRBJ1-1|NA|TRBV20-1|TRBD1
TGCAGTGCTCCTAGGGACAGTTTGAACACTGAAGCTTTCTTT
CSAPRDSLNTEAFF
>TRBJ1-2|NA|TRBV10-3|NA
TGTGCCATCAGTGAAACGGAAGCTAACTATGGCTACACCTTC
CAISETEANYGYTF
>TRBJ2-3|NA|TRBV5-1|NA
TGCGCCAGCAGCGACTCCTCAGGGAGCCTCCAGTATTTT
CASSDSSGSLQYF
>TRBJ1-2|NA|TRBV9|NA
TGTGCCAGCAGCGTAGCTGATGGGGGGGCGCAAGGCTACACCTTC
CASSVADGGAQGYTF
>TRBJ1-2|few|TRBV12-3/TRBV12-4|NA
TGTGCCAGCAGTTTATCCAATAACTATGGCTACACCTTC
CASSLSNNYGYTF
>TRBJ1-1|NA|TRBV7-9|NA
TGTGCCAGCAGCTTAGACGTTGGGGGTCCGAGGGTGAACACTGAAGCTTTCTTT
CASSLDVGGPRVNTEAFF